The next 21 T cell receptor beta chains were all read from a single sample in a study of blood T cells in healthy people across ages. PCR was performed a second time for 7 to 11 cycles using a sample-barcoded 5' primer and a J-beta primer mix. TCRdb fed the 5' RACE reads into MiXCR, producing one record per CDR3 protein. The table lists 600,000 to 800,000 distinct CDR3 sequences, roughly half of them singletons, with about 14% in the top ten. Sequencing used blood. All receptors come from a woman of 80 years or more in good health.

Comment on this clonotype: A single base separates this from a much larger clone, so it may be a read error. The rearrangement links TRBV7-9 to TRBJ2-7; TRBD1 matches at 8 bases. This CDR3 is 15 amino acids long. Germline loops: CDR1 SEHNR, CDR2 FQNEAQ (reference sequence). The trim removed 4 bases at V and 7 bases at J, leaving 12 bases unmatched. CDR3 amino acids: CASSYVGQGHNEQYF. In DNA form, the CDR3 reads TGTGCCAGCAGCTATGTAGGACAGGGTCATAATGAGCAGTACTTC.

CDR3 sequence reads: CASSPGTLESYGYTF. The CDR3 DNA is TGTGCCAGCAGCCCGGGGACCCTTGAGAGCTATGGCTACACCTTC. The V call is TRBV7-9, the J call TRBJ1-2, with a tentative D call TRBD1 (5 bases). The germline V gene encodes CDR1 SEHNR and CDR2 FQNEAQ (reference sequence). V shed 5 bases and J shed 4 bases, with 17 bases lying between them. There are 15 residues in the CDR3.

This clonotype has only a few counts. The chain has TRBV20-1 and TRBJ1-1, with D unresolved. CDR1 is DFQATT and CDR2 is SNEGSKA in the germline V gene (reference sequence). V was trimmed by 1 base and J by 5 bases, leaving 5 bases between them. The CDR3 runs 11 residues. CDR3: CSARVGTEAFF. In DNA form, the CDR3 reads TGCAGTGCTAGAGTGGGAACTGAAGCTTTCTTT.

The CDR3 reads CASSRPTGRRTGELFF. The DNA for the CDR3 is TGTGCCAGCAGCCGGCCGACAGGGAGGCGGACCGGGGAGCTGTTTTTT. The V gene is TRBV12-3 or TRBV12-4, the J gene TRBJ2-2; a weak D match, TRBD1 (7 bases). The CDR3 covers 16 residues. Trimming left V 6 bases short and J 5 bases short, with 19 bases between.

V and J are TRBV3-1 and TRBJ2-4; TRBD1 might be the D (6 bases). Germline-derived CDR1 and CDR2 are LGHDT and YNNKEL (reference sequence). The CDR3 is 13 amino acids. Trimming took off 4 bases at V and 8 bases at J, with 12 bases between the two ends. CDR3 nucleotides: TGTGCCAGCAGCCCCAGGGGCCTTGACATTCAGTACTTC. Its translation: CASSPRGLDIQYF.

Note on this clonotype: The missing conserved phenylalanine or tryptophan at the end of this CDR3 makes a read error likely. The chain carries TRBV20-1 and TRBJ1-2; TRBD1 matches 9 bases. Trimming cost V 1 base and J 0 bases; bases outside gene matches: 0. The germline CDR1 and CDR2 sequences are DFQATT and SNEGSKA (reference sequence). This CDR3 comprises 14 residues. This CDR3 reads CSARGTGANYGYTL. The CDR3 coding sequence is TGCAGTGCTAGAGGGACAGGGGCTAACTATGGCTACACCTTA.

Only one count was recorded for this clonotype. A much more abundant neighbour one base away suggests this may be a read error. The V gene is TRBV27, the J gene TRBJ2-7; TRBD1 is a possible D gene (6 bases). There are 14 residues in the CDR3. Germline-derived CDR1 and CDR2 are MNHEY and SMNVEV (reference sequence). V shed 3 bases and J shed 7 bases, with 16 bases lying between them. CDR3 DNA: TGTGCCAGCAGTTTGATACAGGGTCATAGGGAGCAGTACTTC. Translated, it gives CASSLIQGHREQYF.

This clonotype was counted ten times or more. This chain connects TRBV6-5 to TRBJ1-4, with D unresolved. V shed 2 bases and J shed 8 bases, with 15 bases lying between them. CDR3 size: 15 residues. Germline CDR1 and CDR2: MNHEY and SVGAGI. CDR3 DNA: TGTGCCAGCAGTTACCGGAGTACTGGGTGGGAAAAACTGTTTTTT. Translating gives CASSYRSTGWEKLFF.

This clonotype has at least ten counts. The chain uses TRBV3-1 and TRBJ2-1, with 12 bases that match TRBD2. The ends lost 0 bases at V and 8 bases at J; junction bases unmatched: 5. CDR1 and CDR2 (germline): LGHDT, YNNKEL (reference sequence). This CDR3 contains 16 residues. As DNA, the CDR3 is TGTGCCAGCAGCCAAGATAGACTAGCGGGAGTGTATGAGCAGTTCTTC. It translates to CASSQDRLAGVYEQFF.

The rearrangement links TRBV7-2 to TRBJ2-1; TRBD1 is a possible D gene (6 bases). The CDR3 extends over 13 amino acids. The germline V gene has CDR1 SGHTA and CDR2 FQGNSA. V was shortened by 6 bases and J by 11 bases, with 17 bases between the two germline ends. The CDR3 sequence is CASRRNRVSKQFF. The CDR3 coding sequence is TGTGCCAGCAGGCGGAACAGGGTCTCGAAGCAGTTCTTC. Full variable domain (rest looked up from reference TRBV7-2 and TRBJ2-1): GAGVSQSPSNKVTEKGKDVELRCDPISGHTALYWYRQSLGQGLEFLIYFQGNSAPDKSGLPSDRFSAERTGGSVSTLTIQRTQQEDSAVYLCASRRNRVSKQFFGPGTRLTVL.

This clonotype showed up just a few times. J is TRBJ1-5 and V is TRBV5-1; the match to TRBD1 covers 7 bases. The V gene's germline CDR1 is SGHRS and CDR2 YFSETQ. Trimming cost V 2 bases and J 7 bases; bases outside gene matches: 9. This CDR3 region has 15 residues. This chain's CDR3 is CASSFSDRAGQPQHF. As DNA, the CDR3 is TGCGCCAGCAGCTTCAGCGACAGGGCGGGGCAGCCCCAGCATTTT. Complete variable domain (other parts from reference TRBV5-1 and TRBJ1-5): KAGVTQTPRYLIKTRGQQVTLSCSPISGHRSVSWYQQTPGQGLQFLFEYFSETQRNKGNFPGRFSGRQFSNSRSEMNVSTLELGDSALYLCASSFSDRAGQPQHFGDGTRLSIL.

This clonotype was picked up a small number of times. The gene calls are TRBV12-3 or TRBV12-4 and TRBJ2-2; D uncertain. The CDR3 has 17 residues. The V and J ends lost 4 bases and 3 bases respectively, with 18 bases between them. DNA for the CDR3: TGTGCCAGCAGTTCCTCCCGTTTGGCACCAGACACCGGGGAGCTGTTTTTT. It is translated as CASSSSRLAPDTGELFF.

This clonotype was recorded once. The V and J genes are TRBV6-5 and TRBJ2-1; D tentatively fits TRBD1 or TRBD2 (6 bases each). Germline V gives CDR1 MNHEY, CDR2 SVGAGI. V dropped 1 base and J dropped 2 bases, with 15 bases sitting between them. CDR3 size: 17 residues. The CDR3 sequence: CASSYFGGGGPYNEQFF. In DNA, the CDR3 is TGTGCCAGCAGTTACTTCGGAGGAGGGGGACCCTACAATGAGCAGTTCTTC.

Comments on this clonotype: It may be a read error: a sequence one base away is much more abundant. The CDR3 reads CASSQMTSGTYNEQYF. As DNA, the CDR3 is TGTGCCAGCTCACAGATGACTAGCGGGACCTACAATGAGCAGTACTTC. This chain joins TRBV18 and TRBJ2-5, with TRBD2 identical over 11 bases. Per the germline V gene, CDR1 is KGHSH and CDR2 is LQKENI. V shed 4 bases and J 11 bases; nucleotides not matched to a gene: 15. CDR3 length: 16 amino acids.

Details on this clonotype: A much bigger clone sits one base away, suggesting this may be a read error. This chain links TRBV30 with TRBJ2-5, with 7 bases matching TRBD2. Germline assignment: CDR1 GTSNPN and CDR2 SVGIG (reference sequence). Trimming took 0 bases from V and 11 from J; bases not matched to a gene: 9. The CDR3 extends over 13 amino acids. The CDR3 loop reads CAWSVEGTTSQYF. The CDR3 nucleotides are TGTGCCTGGAGTGTAGAGGGGACTACATCGCAGTACTTC.

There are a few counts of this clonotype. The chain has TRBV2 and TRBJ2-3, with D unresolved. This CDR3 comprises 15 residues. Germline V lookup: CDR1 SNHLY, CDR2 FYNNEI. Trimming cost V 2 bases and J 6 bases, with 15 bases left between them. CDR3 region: CASSEPGLKSDTQYF. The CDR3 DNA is TGTGCCAGCAGTGAACCGGGCTTGAAATCCGATACGCAGTATTTT. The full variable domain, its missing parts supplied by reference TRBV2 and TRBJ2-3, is EPEVTQTPSHQVTQMGQEVILRCVPISNHLYFYWYRQILGQKVEFLVSFYNNEISEKSEIFDDQFSVERPDGSNFTLKIRSTKLEDSAMYFCASSEPGLKSDTQYFGPGTRLTVL.

CDR3 DNA: TGTGCCAGCAGCCAACCCGGACTAGCGGGAACCGGGGAGCTGTTTTTT. Translated: CASSQPGLAGTGELFF. The chain links TRBV14 to TRBJ2-2, with 12 bases aligning to TRBD2. The germline gives CDR1 SGHDN, CDR2 FVKESK. V lost 2 bases and J lost 5; bases outside the gene matches: 3. This CDR3 has 16 amino acids.

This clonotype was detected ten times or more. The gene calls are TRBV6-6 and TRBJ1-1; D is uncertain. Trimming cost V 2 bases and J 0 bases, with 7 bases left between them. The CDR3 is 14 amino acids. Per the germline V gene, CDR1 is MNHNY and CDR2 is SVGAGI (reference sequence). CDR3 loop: CASSYQVMNTEAFF. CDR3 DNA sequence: TGTGCCAGCAGTTACCAGGTCATGAACACTGAAGCTTTCTTT.

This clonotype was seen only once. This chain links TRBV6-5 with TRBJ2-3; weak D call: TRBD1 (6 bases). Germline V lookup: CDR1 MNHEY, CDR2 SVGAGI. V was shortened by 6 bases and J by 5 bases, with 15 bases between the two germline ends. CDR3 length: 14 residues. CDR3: CASRPYTGKDTQYF. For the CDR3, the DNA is TGTGCCAGCAGACCTTACACAGGGAAAGATACGCAGTATTTT.

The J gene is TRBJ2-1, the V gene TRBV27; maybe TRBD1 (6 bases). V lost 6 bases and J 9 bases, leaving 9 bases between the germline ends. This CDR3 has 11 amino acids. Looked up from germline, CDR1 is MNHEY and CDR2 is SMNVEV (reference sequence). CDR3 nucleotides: TGTGCCAGCAGCCAGGGGTTTGAGCAGTTCTTC. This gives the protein CASSQGFEQFF.

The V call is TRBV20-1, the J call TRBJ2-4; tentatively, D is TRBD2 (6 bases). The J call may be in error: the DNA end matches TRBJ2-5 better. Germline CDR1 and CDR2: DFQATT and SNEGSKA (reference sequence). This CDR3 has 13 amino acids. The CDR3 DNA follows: TGCAGTCCTGGCGGGACGAACCAAGAGACCCAGTACTTC. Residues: CSPGGTNQETQYF.